Listed below are T cell receptor beta chains from one sample, sequenced in a study of control samples from healthy donors and cancer patients. Using immunoSEQ multiplex PCR, the repertoire was profiled, and TCRdb retains in-frame clones only, with some absent. The sample carries some 100,000 clones, 70% to 90% recorded once. The material sequenced was blood. These receptors all come from a woman aged 45 to 65 in good health. The CDR3 runs from the conserved cysteine through the conserved F or W. The order of the fields is CDR3 protein, CDR3 DNA, J gene, CDR3 length, clone size, V gene, D gene. The D gene is left open where the match is weak. Clone size is stated in some rows and not others, as once, few, many or a class when expanded.

CDR3 protein: CARRVTGISTDTQYF
CDR3 DNA: TGTGCCAGAAGGGTCACAGGGATAAGCACAGATACGCAGTATTTT
J gene: TRBJ2-3
CDR3 length: 15
clone size: .
V gene: TRBV2
D gene: .

CDR3 protein: CASSFLGEQYF
CDR3 DNA: TGTGCCAGCAGCTTCTTGGGGGAGCAGTACTTC
J gene: TRBJ2-7
CDR3 length: 11
clone size: .
V gene: TRBV3-1/TRBV3-2
D gene: .

CDR3 protein: CASSSPFGLADTDTQYF
CDR3 DNA: TGTGCCAGCAGTTCCCCGTTCGGACTAGCGGACACAGATACGCAGTATTTT
J gene: TRBJ2-3
CDR3 length: 17
clone size: few
V gene: TRBV28
D gene: TRBD2

CDR3 protein: CASRFSGQETQYF
CDR3 DNA: TGTGCCAGTAGGTTCTCGGGCCAAGAGACCCAGTACTTC
J gene: TRBJ2-5
CDR3 length: 13
clone size: few
V gene: TRBV19
D gene: .

CDR3 protein: CASSQSRRGPSYEQYF
CDR3 DNA: TGTGCCAGCAGCCAGTCGAGGCGGGGACCCTCCTACGAGCAGTACTTC
J gene: TRBJ2-7
CDR3 length: 16
clone size: once
V gene: TRBV11-1
D gene: .

CDR3 protein: CASSFRLEETQYF
CDR3 DNA: TGTGCCAGCAGTTTCCGACTAGAGGAGACCCAGTACTTC
J gene: TRBJ2-5
CDR3 length: 13
clone size: .
V gene: TRBV28
D gene: .

CDR3 protein: CASSPKGGPQGRETQYF
CDR3 DNA: TGTGCCAGCAGCCCTAAGGGGGGACCACAGGGGAGGGAGACCCAGTACTTC
J gene: TRBJ2-5
CDR3 length: 17
clone size: .
V gene: TRBV7-9
D gene: .

CDR3 protein: CASSSSDNLGNQPQHF
CDR3 DNA: TGTGCCAGCAGCTCATCGGATAACCTGGGCAATCAGCCCCAGCATTTT
J gene: TRBJ1-5
CDR3 length: 16
clone size: .
V gene: TRBV7-9
D gene: .

CDR3 protein: CASSLVLTRSSYGYTF
CDR3 DNA: TGTGCTAGCAGCTTAGTCTTGACACGTAGCTCCTATGGCTACACCTTC
J gene: TRBJ1-2
CDR3 length: 16
clone size: .
V gene: TRBV7-7
D gene: .

CDR3 protein: CASSLTGTRETQYF
CDR3 DNA: TGTGCCAGCAGCTTGACCGGGACGAGGGAGACCCAGTACTTC
J gene: TRBJ2-5
CDR3 length: 14
clone size: .
V gene: TRBV27
D gene: .

CDR3 protein: CASNPTGGLGAFF
CDR3 DNA: TGTGCCAGCAATCCGACAGGGGGTCTGGGGGCTTTCTTT
J gene: TRBJ1-1
CDR3 length: 13
clone size: .
V gene: TRBV2
D gene: TRBD1

CDR3 protein: CSVSQSSGNTIYF
CDR3 DNA: TGCAGCGTTTCCCAGAGCTCTGGAAACACCATATATTTT
J gene: TRBJ1-3
CDR3 length: 13
clone size: .
V gene: TRBV29-1
D gene: .

CDR3 protein: CASSFAGGPYEQYF
CDR3 DNA: TGTGCCAGCAGTTTCGCGGGGGGGCCCTACGAGCAGTACTTC
J gene: TRBJ2-7
CDR3 length: 14
clone size: .
V gene: TRBV27
D gene: TRBD2

CDR3 protein: CASNEGGGAEQETQYF
CDR3 DNA: TGTGCCAGCAACGAGGGTGGGGGGGCGGAACAAGAGACCCAGTACTTC
J gene: TRBJ2-5
CDR3 length: 16
clone size: .
V gene: TRBV5-4
D gene: .

CDR3 protein: CASSPIRQGHEQYF
CDR3 DNA: TGTGCCAGCTCACCAATTCGCCAGGGCCACGAGCAGTACTTC
J gene: TRBJ2-7
CDR3 length: 14
clone size: .
V gene: TRBV18
D gene: .

CDR3 protein: CASGPIYGYTF
CDR3 DNA: TGTGCCAGTGGACCGATATATGGCTACACCTTC
J gene: TRBJ1-2
CDR3 length: 11
clone size: .
V gene: TRBV19
D gene: .

CDR3 protein: CASSIVAINQPQHF
CDR3 DNA: TGTGCCAGTAGTATAGTGGCCATCAATCAGCCCCAGCATTTT
J gene: TRBJ1-5
CDR3 length: 14
clone size: .
V gene: TRBV19
D gene: .

CDR3 protein: CSATGTANEKLFF
CDR3 DNA: TGCAGCGCCACCGGGACAGCAAATGAAAAACTGTTTTTT
J gene: TRBJ1-4
CDR3 length: 13
clone size: .
V gene: TRBV29-1
D gene: TRBD1

CDR3 protein: CASSWGQGNYEQYF
CDR3 DNA: TGTGCCAGCAGCTGGGGACAGGGTAACTACGAGCAGTACTTC
J gene: TRBJ2-7
CDR3 length: 14
clone size: .
V gene: TRBV11-1
D gene: TRBD1

CDR3 protein: CASSLYSSGSNNEQFF
CDR3 DNA: TGTGCCAGCAGCCTTTATTCTAGCGGGAGTAACAATGAGCAGTTCTTC
J gene: TRBJ2-1
CDR3 length: 16
clone size: .
V gene: TRBV3-1/TRBV3-2
D gene: TRBD2

CDR3 protein: CASSQVAGGADTQYF
CDR3 DNA: TGCGCCAGCAGCCAAGTGGCAGGGGGAGCAGATACGCAGTATTTT
J gene: TRBJ2-3
CDR3 length: 15
clone size: few
V gene: TRBV4-3
D gene: TRBD1

CDR3 protein: CASSLLGGGREKLFF
CDR3 DNA: TGTGCCAGCAGCTTATTGGGAGGGGGAAGAGAAAAACTGTTTTTT
J gene: TRBJ1-4
CDR3 length: 15
clone size: .
V gene: TRBV7-9
D gene: .

CDR3 protein: CASSRWNTIYF
CDR3 DNA: TGCGCCAGCAGCAGATGGAACACCATATATTTT
J gene: TRBJ1-3
CDR3 length: 11
clone size: .
V gene: TRBV4-1
D gene: .

CDR3 protein: CASSQIGGSLNTEAFF
CDR3 DNA: TGTGCCAGCAGCCAAATAGGGGGATCTTTGAACACTGAAGCTTTCTTT
J gene: TRBJ1-1
CDR3 length: 16
clone size: few
V gene: TRBV4-2
D gene: .

CDR3 protein: CASSYSFQHEKLFF
CDR3 DNA: TGTGCCAGCAGTTACTCATTCCAGCATGAAAAACTGTTTTTT
J gene: TRBJ1-4
CDR3 length: 14
clone size: .
V gene: TRBV6-5
D gene: .

CDR3 protein: CASSHGRDTEAFF
CDR3 DNA: TGCGCCAGCAGCCATGGGAGGGACACTGAAGCTTTCTTT
J gene: TRBJ1-1
CDR3 length: 13
clone size: .
V gene: TRBV5-1
D gene: .

CDR3 protein: CASSFGQGEGYTF
CDR3 DNA: TGTGCCAGCAGCTTTGGGCAGGGAGAAGGCTACACCTTC
J gene: TRBJ1-2
CDR3 length: 13
clone size: .
V gene: TRBV3-1/TRBV3-2
D gene: .

CDR3 protein: CASSQDPTGISEQYF
CDR3 DNA: TGCGCCAGCAGCCAAGACCCAACAGGGATTTCTGAGCAGTACTTC
J gene: TRBJ2-7
CDR3 length: 15
clone size: .
V gene: TRBV4-3
D gene: .

CDR3 protein: CASSLPSGSLRETQYF
CDR3 DNA: TGTGCCAGCAGCTTACCTAGCGGGAGTCTCCGTGAGACCCAGTACTTC
J gene: TRBJ2-5
CDR3 length: 16
clone size: .
V gene: TRBV7-2
D gene: TRBD2

CDR3 protein: CASTRFNYGYTF
CDR3 DNA: TGTGCCAGTACTCGGTTTAACTATGGCTACACCTTC
J gene: TRBJ1-2
CDR3 length: 12
clone size: .
V gene: TRBV19
D gene: .

CDR3 protein: CASSLLPDGLGEQFF
CDR3 DNA: TGTGCCAGCAGCTTGTTGCCCGACGGGTTAGGAGAGCAGTTCTTC
J gene: TRBJ2-1
CDR3 length: 15
clone size: .
V gene: TRBV5-6
D gene: .

CDR3 protein: CASGLGGYDTEAFF
CDR3 DNA: TGTGCTAGTGGTTTGGGGGGTTATGACACTGAAGCTTTCTTT
J gene: TRBJ1-1
CDR3 length: 14
clone size: .
V gene: TRBV12-5
D gene: .

CDR3 protein: CASSDTGVGGGTEAFF
CDR3 DNA: TGTGCCAGCAGTGATACGGGGGTCGGGGGAGGAACTGAAGCTTTCTTT
J gene: TRBJ1-1
CDR3 length: 16
clone size: few
V gene: TRBV25-1
D gene: .

CDR3 protein: CASSFLPPRQGTGEQFF
CDR3 DNA: TGTGCCAGCAGTTTTCTCCCCCCCCGACAGGGTACGGGTGAGCAGTTCTTC
J gene: TRBJ2-1
CDR3 length: 17
clone size: once
V gene: TRBV28
D gene: TRBD1

CDR3 protein: CSVSASGSGNTIYF
CDR3 DNA: TGCAGCGTTTCTGCCTCAGGGTCTGGAAACACCATATATTTT
J gene: TRBJ1-3
CDR3 length: 14
clone size: .
V gene: TRBV29-1
D gene: .

CDR3 protein: CASSPGLDQPQHF
CDR3 DNA: TGTGCCAGCAGCCCGGGTCTGGATCAGCCCCAGCATTTT
J gene: TRBJ1-5
CDR3 length: 13
clone size: .
V gene: TRBV6-6
D gene: .

CDR3 protein: CASSQTGATNEKLFF
CDR3 DNA: TGCGCCAGCAGCCAGACAGGGGCAACTAATGAAAAACTGTTTTTT
J gene: TRBJ1-4
CDR3 length: 15
clone size: .
V gene: TRBV5-1
D gene: TRBD1

CDR3 protein: CATTRGRNTEAFF
CDR3 DNA: TGTGCCACAACCAGGGGGCGGAACACTGAAGCTTTCTTT
J gene: TRBJ1-1
CDR3 length: 13
clone size: .
V gene: TRBV6-6
D gene: TRBD1

CDR3 protein: CASSYSTDRGRREQFF
CDR3 DNA: TGTGCCAGCAGTTACTCGACAGACAGGGGGCGCAGGGAGCAGTTCTTC
J gene: TRBJ2-1
CDR3 length: 16
clone size: .
V gene: TRBV6-5
D gene: TRBD1

CDR3 protein: CASSAGQTLNYGYTF
CDR3 DNA: TGCGCCAGCAGTGCGGGACAGACACTTAACTATGGCTACACCTTC
J gene: TRBJ1-2
CDR3 length: 15
clone size: .
V gene: TRBV10-2
D gene: TRBD1

CDR3 protein: CASSDGGLWETQYF
CDR3 DNA: TGTGCCAGCAGTGATGGGGGGCTGTGGGAGACCCAGTACTTC
J gene: TRBJ2-5
CDR3 length: 14
clone size: .
V gene: TRBV2
D gene: .

CDR3 protein: CASSLPPLRRTDEQFF
CDR3 DNA: TGTGCCAGCAGTTTACCCCCTCTCCGTCGGACGGATGAGCAGTTCTTC
J gene: TRBJ2-1
CDR3 length: 16
clone size: .
V gene: TRBV6-2/TRBV6-3
D gene: .

CDR3 protein: CASSYASQTEAFF
CDR3 DNA: TGTGCCAGCAGTTACGCGAGCCAGACCGAAGCTTTCTTT
J gene: TRBJ1-1
CDR3 length: 13
clone size: .
V gene: TRBV6-6
D gene: .

CDR3 protein: CASSSKPSGNNEQFF
CDR3 DNA: TGTGCCAGCAGCTCCAAACCTAGCGGCAACAATGAGCAGTTCTTC
J gene: TRBJ2-1
CDR3 length: 15
clone size: .
V gene: TRBV7-8
D gene: TRBD2

CDR3 protein: CATSREERSVQYF
CDR3 DNA: TGTGCCACCAGCAGAGAAGAAAGGTCGGTGCAGTACTTC
J gene: TRBJ2-7
CDR3 length: 13
clone size: .
V gene: TRBV15
D gene: .

CDR3 protein: CASSLGSVLADTQYF
CDR3 DNA: TGCGCCAGCAGCTTGGGGAGCGTGCTGGCAGATACGCAGTATTTT
J gene: TRBJ2-3
CDR3 length: 15
clone size: .
V gene: TRBV5-1
D gene: .

CDR3 protein: CASSAQGQGARNQPQHF
CDR3 DNA: TGTGCCAGCAGTGCACAGGGACAGGGGGCCCGCAATCAGCCCCAGCATTTT
J gene: TRBJ1-5
CDR3 length: 17
clone size: .
V gene: TRBV2
D gene: TRBD1

CDR3 protein: CASSESRQATEKLFF
CDR3 DNA: TGCGCCAGCAGTGAGTCGAGACAGGCTACCGAAAAACTGTTTTTT
J gene: TRBJ1-4
CDR3 length: 15
clone size: .
V gene: TRBV10-2
D gene: .

CDR3 protein: CSVVYDRDLGNTIYF
CDR3 DNA: TGCAGCGTTGTCTACGACCGGGACCTCGGAAACACCATATATTTT
J gene: TRBJ1-3
CDR3 length: 15
clone size: once
V gene: TRBV29-1
D gene: .

CDR3 protein: CASSVRSGTSGSYEQYF
CDR3 DNA: TGTGCCAGTAGTGTAAGATCCGGGACTAGCGGGAGTTACGAGCAGTACTTC
J gene: TRBJ2-7
CDR3 length: 17
clone size: .
V gene: TRBV19
D gene: TRBD2